The clone carrying this TCR beta chain was seen many times. Its antigen remains unknown. The sample is drawn from a study of Graves' ophthalmopathy and Graves' hyperthyroidism. Regarding the study as a whole: Most expanded thyroid clonotypes above 0.001 frequency also appeared in blood. Progression of ophthalmopathy was predicted by the model with about 66% sensitivity and just over 72% specificity.

Germline CDR1 and CDR2: SEHNR and FQNEAQ (reference sequence). The CDR3 runs to 13 residues. Trimming took off 5 bases at V and 5 bases at J, with 12 bases between the two ends. Using RNA transcripts, the TCR beta CDR3 regions were amplified. An opening RT-PCR round employed HTBI primers and preceded a second-round multiplex PCR. TCRdb itself ran the multiplex PCR reads through MiXCR, one entry per CDR3 protein. This table has about 740,000 distinct CDR3 sequences, roughly 41% appearing once. Ophthalmopathy cases showed moderate-to-severe activity, scoring CAS ≥3 and NOSPECS ≥4, with duration under 3 months.

The receptor's source is an adult man with Graves' ophthalmopathy. V gene TRBV7-9 combines with J gene TRBJ2-5; weak D call: TRBD2 (6 bases). The sample consisted of peripheral blood. The CDR3 DNA follows: TGTGCCAGCAGCCTAGACAGCGGGGAGACCCAGTACTTC. Its translation: CASSLDSGETQYF.